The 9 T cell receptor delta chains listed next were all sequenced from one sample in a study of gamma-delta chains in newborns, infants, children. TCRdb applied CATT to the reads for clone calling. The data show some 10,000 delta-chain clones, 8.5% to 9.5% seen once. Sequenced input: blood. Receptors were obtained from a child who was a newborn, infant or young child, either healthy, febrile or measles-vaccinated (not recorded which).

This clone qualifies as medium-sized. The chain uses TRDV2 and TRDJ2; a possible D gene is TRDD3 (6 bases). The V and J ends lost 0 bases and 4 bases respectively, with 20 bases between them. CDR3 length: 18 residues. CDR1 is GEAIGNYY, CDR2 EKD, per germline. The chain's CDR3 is CACDTVGGGGGPTAQLFF. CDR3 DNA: TGTGCCTGTGACACCGTCGGAGGAGGTGGGGGGCCGACAGCACAACTCTTCTTT.

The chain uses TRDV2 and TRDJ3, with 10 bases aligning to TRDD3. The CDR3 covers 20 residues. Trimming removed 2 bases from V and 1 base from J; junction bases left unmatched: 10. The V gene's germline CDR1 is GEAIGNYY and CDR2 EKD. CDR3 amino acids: CACDKVLGDGRSWDTRQMFF. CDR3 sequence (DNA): TGTGCCTGTGACAAAGTACTGGGGGATGGGAGGTCCTGGGACACCCGACAGATGTTTTTC.

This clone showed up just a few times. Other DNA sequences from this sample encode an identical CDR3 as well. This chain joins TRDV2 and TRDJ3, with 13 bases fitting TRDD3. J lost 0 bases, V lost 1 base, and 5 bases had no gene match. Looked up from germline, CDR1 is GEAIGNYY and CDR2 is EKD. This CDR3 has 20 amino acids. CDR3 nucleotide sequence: TGTGCCTGTGACACTGCCACTGGGGGATACGACTCCTGGGACACCCGACAGATGTTTTTC. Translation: CACDTATGGYDSWDTRQMFF.

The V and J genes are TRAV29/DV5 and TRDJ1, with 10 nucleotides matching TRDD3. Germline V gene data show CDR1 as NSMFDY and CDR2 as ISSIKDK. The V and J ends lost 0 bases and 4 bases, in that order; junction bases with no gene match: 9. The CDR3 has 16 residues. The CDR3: CAASVIRGDTGDKLIF. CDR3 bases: TGTGCAGCAAGCGTTATTAGGGGGGATACGGGCGATAAACTCATCTTT.

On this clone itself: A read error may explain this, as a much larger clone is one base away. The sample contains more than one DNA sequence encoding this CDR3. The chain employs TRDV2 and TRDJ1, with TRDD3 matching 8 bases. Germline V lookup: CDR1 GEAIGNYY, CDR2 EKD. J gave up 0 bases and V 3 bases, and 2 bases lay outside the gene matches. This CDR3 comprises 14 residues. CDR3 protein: CACDALGDTDKLIF. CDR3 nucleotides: TGTGCCTGTGACGCACTGGGGGACACCGATAAACTCATCTTT.

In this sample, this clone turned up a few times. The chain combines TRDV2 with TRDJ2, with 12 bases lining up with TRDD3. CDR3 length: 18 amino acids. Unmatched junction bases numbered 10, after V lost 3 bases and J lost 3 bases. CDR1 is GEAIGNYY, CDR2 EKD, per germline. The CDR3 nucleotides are TGTGCCTGTGACGCCATACTGGGGGATACTGTCATGACAGCACAACTCTTCTTT. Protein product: CACDAILGDTVMTAQLFF.

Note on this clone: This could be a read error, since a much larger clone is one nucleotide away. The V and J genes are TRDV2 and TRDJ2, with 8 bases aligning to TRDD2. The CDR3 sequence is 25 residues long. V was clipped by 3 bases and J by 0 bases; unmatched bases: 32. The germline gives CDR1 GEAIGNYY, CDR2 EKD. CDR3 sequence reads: CACDRLSSYDIGKAGVRALTAQLFF. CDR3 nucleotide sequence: TGTGCCTGTGACCGACTCTCTTCCTACGATATTGGGAAAGCTGGGGTCCGAGCTTTGACAGCACAACTCTTCTTT.

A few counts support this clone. The CDR3 bases are TGTGCCTGTGACGCAGTCCCTTCCTCGGGAACCGATAAACTCATCTTT. This codes for CACDAVPSSGTDKLIF. J is TRDJ1 and V is TRDV2; TRDD2 agrees at 7 bases. The CDR3 spans 16 residues. Losses at the gene ends were 3 bases for V and 2 bases for J; bases not matched to a gene: 11. In germline, CDR1 is GEAIGNYY, CDR2 EKD.

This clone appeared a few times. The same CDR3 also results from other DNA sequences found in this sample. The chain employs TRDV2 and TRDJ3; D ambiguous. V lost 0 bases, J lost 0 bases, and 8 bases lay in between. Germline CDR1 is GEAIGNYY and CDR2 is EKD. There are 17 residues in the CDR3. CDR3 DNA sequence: TGTGCCTGTGACACCCTACGGAGCTCCTGGGACACCCGACAGATGTTTTTC. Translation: CACDTLRSSWDTRQMFF.